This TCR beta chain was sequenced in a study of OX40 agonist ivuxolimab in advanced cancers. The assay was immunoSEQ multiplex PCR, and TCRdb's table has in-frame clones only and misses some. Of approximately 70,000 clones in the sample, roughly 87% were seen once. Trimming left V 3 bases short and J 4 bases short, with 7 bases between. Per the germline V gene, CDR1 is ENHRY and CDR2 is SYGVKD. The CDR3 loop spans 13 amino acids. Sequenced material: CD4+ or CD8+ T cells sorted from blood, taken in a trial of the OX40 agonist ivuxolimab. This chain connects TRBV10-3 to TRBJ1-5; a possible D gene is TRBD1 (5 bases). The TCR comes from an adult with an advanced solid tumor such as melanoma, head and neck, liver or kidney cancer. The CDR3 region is CAISEQANQPQHF. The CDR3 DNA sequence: TGTGCCATCAGTGAACAGGCTAATCAGCCCCAGCATTTT.